Below, one T cell receptor beta chain is given with its context. The specificity of this receptor is unknown. A much bigger clone sits one base away, suggesting this may be a read error. This specimen belongs to a study of immune reconstitution after stem cell transplant in scleroderma (dated 2017 in TCRdb). CDR1 SEHNR and CDR2 FQNEAQ were looked up in the germline V gene (reference sequence). Spanning cysteine to phenylalanine, the CDR3 consists of 14 amino acids. Here the CDR3 DNA is all that survives: 42 bases in frame from base 1. Library generation was performed with RT-PCR. TCRdb shows the sequencer as Illumina MiSeq. The public reads were quality trimmed at Q25 with fastp and then assembled into clones with MiXCR by TCRdb, keeping productive beta chains. Each record represents a unique CDR3 protein, reported with the most common genes and DNA among its rows. This sample gives a few thousand distinct CDR3 sequences in total; about 3.9% of them show up just once. The top ten constitute roughly 3.3% of the sample.

The TCR originated in a human donor with systemic sclerosis. The receptor chain draws on TRBV7-9 and TRBJ2-1; 9 middle bases align to TRBD2. Sampling was done before or after autologous hematopoietic stem cell transplantation (not recorded which). The DNA reads TGTGCCAGCACAAGGGCTAGCGGGACGAATGAGCAGTCCTTC. It translates to CASTRASGTNEQSF. When the CDR3 is completed using the reference TRBV7-9 and TRBJ2-1 genes on either side, the full variable domain is DTGVSQNPRHKITKRGQNVTFRCDPISEHNRLYWYRQTLGQGPEFLTYFQNEAQLEKSRLLSDRFSAERPKGSFSTLEIQRTEQGDSAMYLCASTRASGTNEQSFGPGTRLTVL.